Following are 14 T cell receptor beta chains from one sample sequenced in a study of regulatory T cells in long-lasting Graves disease (dated by TCRdb to about 2021). Sample time point, as interpreted from the label and publication: newly diagnosed GD, antithyroid drugs for less than 3 months. For both TCR sequencing and RNA sequencing, RNA was extracted from PBMCs in TRIzol. The receptor library was made with multiplex PCR. Sequencing used an Illumina HiSeq 4000. CDR3 regions were amplified by Arm-PCR with iRepertoire HTBI primers to construct TCR beta libraries. TCRdb reran the public reads through fastp at Q25 and MiXCR, keeping productive beta chains. Rows with one shared CDR3 protein collapse into an entry with the most common genes and DNA. Recorded for this sample are about 420,000 distinct CDR3 sequences; less than 20% of them occurred a single time. The ten top clones hold 20% to 25% of the sample.

The same specimen was also included in a second study, on T cells in Graves' hyperthyroidism and ophthalmopathy.

Sequencing was performed on peripheral blood mononuclear cells (PBMCs), taken at new diagnosis, from a patient treated with antithyroid drugs. The receptors stem from a woman aged 18-29 years with Graves disease. Donor details come from another sample of the same person, matched by shared clones.

This clonotype was observed at least ten times. V and J are TRBV13 and TRBJ2-1; D is perhaps TRBD2 (5 bases). Trimming cost V 3 bases and J 2 bases, with 11 bases left between them. The CDR3 contains 15 residues. Germline V gives CDR1 PRHDT, CDR2 FYEKMQ (reference sequence). In DNA, the CDR3 is TGTGCCAGCAGCTTCGGCCTAGCTGCCTACAATGAGCAGTTCTTC. Amino acid sequence: CASSFGLAAYNEQFF. The full variable domain, rest sourced from reference TRBV13 and TRBJ2-1, is AAGVIQSPRHLIKEKRETATLKCYPIPRHDTVYWYQQGPGQDPQFLISFYEKMQSDKGSIPDRFSAQQFSDYHSELNMSSLELGDSALYFCASSFGLAAYNEQFFGPGTRLTVL.

The V call is TRBV5-6, the J call TRBJ1-4; D remains ambiguous. The CDR3 length is 14 residues. Germline CDR1 and CDR2: SGHDT and YYEEEE. Trimming took off 0 bases at V and 8 bases at J, with 11 bases between the two ends. The CDR3 DNA reads TGTGCCAGCAGCTTGGAGGTCAGCAACGAAAAACTGTTTTTT. Translation gives CASSLEVSNEKLFF.

This clonotype was counted ten times or more. The chain combines TRBV7-3 with TRBJ2-5; D possibly corresponds to TRBD2 (5 bases). From germline, CDR1 is SGHTA and CDR2 FQGTGA. The V and J ends lost 2 bases and 2 bases respectively, with 12 bases between them. The CDR3 covers 15 residues. CDR3 in DNA: TGTGCCAGCAGCTTACTTGGACTGCAACAAGAGACCCAGTACTTC. It codes for CASSLLGLQQETQYF. Based on the CDR3 plus reference TRBV7-3 and TRBJ2-5, the full variable domain is GAGVSQTPSNKVTEKGKYVELRCDPISGHTALYWYRQSLGQGPEFLIYFQGTGAADDSGLPNDRFFAVRPEGSVSTLKIQRTERGDSAVYLCASSLLGLQQETQYFGPGTRLLVL.

Many counts were recorded for this clonotype. J is TRBJ2-1 and V is TRBV7-2; D is uncertain. Germline V CDR1 and CDR2: SGHTA, FQGNSA. Trimming took off 6 bases at V and 8 bases at J, with 14 bases between the two ends. This CDR3 is 13 amino acids long. In DNA, the CDR3 is TGTGCCAGCAGTGCCCTCACATTTTATGAGCAGTTCTTC. It translates to CASSALTFYEQFF.

This clonotype has a handful of counts. The gene calls are TRBV20-1 and TRBJ2-5; 13 bases align to TRBD2. This CDR3 spans 15 amino acids. V trimming: 6 bases; J trimming: 1 base; junction bases outside the gene matches: 5. Germline V CDR1 and CDR2: DFQATT, SNEGSKA (reference sequence). CDR3 in amino acids: CSASGLAGVQETQYF. The CDR3 DNA reads as TGCAGTGCCAGCGGACTAGCGGGAGTCCAAGAGACCCAGTACTTC.

Ten or more counts support this clonotype. The chain carries TRBV7-2 and TRBJ2-5, with TRBD1 matching over 9 bases. The CDR3 contains 15 residues. Germline V gives CDR1 SGHTA, CDR2 FQGNSA. The junction had 9 bases not matched to a gene; V was cut back by 5 bases and J by 5 bases. CDR3 loop: CASSPGGQGRETQYF. DNA of the CDR3: TGTGCCAGCAGCCCGGGAGGACAGGGGAGGGAGACCCAGTACTTC.

The rearrangement uses TRBV29-1 and TRBJ1-2; unclear D gene. The CDR3 runs 11 residues. CDR1 SQVTM and CDR2 ANQGSEA come from the germline V gene. Trimming cost V 4 bases and J 5 bases, with 8 bases left between them. The CDR3 loop is CSVVHGYGYTF. The CDR3 bases are TGCAGCGTTGTACATGGATATGGCTACACCTTC. Full variable domain (rest looked up from reference TRBV29-1 and TRBJ1-2): SAVISQKPSRDICQRGTSLTIQCQVDSQVTMMFWYRQQPGQSLTLIATANQGSEATYESGFVIDKFPISRPNLTFSTLTVSNMSPEDSSIYLCSVVHGYGYTFGSGTRLTVV.

A note on this clonotype: A far larger clone is a single base away, which makes a read error likely. This sequence joins TRBV28 and TRBJ2-7; the match to TRBD2 covers 8 bases. Germline V gene data show CDR1 as MDHEN and CDR2 as SYDVKM. With V trimmed by 7 bases and J by 7 bases, 15 bases remained unmatched. The CDR3 loop spans 15 amino acids. The CDR3 reads CASTLMGAGEGEQYF. The DNA for the CDR3 is TGTGCCAGCACCCTAATGGGAGCGGGAGAAGGAGAGCAGTACTTC.

In its sample, this clonotype was seen a few times. The chain carries TRBV14 and TRBJ2-7, with D hard to call. Germline CDR1 reads SGHDN; CDR2 reads FVKESK. V lost 2 bases and J lost 2, with 10 bases in between. The CDR3 spans 14 residues. CDR3 residues: CASSQLGYAYEQYF. CDR3 nucleotides: TGTGCCAGCAGCCAATTAGGGTATGCCTACGAGCAGTACTTC.

There are a few counts of this clonotype. This chain joins TRBV20-1 and TRBJ2-7; TRBD2 agrees at 8 bases. The junction had 6 bases not matched to a gene; V was cut back by 2 bases and J by 3 bases. Germline loops: CDR1 DFQATT, CDR2 SNEGSKA (reference sequence). The CDR3 spans 14 residues. In DNA form, the CDR3 reads TGCAGTGCTAGAACTAGCGGAGGCGGCTACGAGCAGTACTTC. Translated, it gives CSARTSGGGYEQYF.

This clonotype came up many times. The J gene is TRBJ2-3, the V gene TRBV3-1; a possible D gene is TRBD2 (5 bases). From germline, CDR1 is LGHDT and CDR2 YNNKEL (reference sequence). The CDR3 spans 16 residues. Deletions cut 1 base from V and 1 base from J, with 12 bases between. Here the CDR3 reads CASSQGGASGTDTQYF. CDR3 bases: TGTGCCAGCAGCCAAGGGGGAGCGAGCGGCACAGATACGCAGTATTTT.

Only a few counts were recorded for this clonotype. The rearrangement uses TRBV7-9 and TRBJ1-2; no definite D call. The V gene's germline CDR1 is SEHNR and CDR2 FQNEAQ (reference sequence). V was shortened by 5 bases and J by 5 bases, with 9 bases between the two germline ends. This CDR3 has 12 residues. In DNA form, the CDR3 reads TGTGCCAGCAGCCCAGGCGAGTATGGCTACACCTTC. This translates into CASSPGEYGYTF.

Ten or more counts support this clonotype. This chain joins TRBV9 and TRBJ1-6; unclear D gene. V lost 0 bases to trimming and J lost 9 bases, with 10 bases between them. The germline gives CDR1 SGDLS, CDR2 YYNGEE. This CDR3 is built from 14 residues. The CDR3 DNA follows: TGTGCCAGCAGCGTAGATGAGGGCGGTTCACCCCTCCACTTT. It is translated as CASSVDEGGSPLHF.

The chain carries TRBV2 and TRBJ2-2; the match to TRBD1 covers 7 bases. Germline CDR1 reads SNHLY; CDR2 reads FYNNEI. The CDR3 sequence is 13 residues long. V gave up 6 bases and J gave up 6 bases; unmatched junction bases: 4. CDR3 sequence: CASRQGFSGELFF. The CDR3 region has the DNA TGTGCCAGCAGACAGGGGTTCTCCGGGGAGCTGTTTTTT.